One T cell receptor beta chain is described in this entry. Its target is not known. Some clones are missing from TCRdb's copy, which holds only in-frame ones; the method was immunoSEQ multiplex PCR. Of more than 65,000 clones listed, around 80% were seen once; the top ten hold about 5.7%. This sample was taken from a study of OX40 agonist ivuxolimab in advanced cancers. Study summary: Three patients showed partial responses: one hepatocellular carcinoma and two cutaneous melanoma cases.

The V segment lost 2 bases and the J segment 7 bases; nucleotides outside the gene matches: 12. The CDR3 is made up of 16 amino acids. CDR1 is PRHDT, CDR2 FYEKMQ, per germline (reference sequence). General study results and limits: By week 6 at 0.1 to 3.0 mg/kg, blood CD4+ and CD8+ T cells had expanded clonally.

This rearrangement joins TRBV13 to TRBJ2-5, with 8 bases that match TRBD1. This sample comprised CD4+ or CD8+ T cells sorted from blood, obtained in a trial of the OX40 agonist ivuxolimab. The TCR was taken from an adult with an advanced solid tumor such as melanoma, head and neck, liver or kidney cancer. The CDR3 sequence: CASSLRRQGQDRTQYF. The DNA for the CDR3 is TGTGCCAGCAGCTTACGACGACAGGGGCAAGACAGGACCCAGTACTTC. The complete variable domain, with remaining parts taken from reference TRBV13 and TRBJ2-5, reads AAGVIQSPRHLIKEKRETATLKCYPIPRHDTVYWYQQGPGQDPQFLISFYEKMQSDKGSIPDRFSAQQFSDYHSELNMSSLELGDSALYFCASSLRRQGQDRTQYFGPGTRLLVL.